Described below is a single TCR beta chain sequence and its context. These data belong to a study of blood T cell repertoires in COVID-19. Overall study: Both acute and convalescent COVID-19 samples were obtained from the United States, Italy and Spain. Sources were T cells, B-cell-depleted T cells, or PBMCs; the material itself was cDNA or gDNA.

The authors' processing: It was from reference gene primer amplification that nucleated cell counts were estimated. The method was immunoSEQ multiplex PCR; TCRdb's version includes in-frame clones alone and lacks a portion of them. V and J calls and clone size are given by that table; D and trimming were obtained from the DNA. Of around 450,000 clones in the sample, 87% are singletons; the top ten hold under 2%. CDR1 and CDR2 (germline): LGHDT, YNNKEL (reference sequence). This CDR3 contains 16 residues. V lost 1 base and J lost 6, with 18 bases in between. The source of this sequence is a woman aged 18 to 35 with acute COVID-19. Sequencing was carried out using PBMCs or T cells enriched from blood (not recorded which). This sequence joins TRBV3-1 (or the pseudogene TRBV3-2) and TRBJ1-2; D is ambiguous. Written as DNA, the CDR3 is TGTGCCAGCAGCCAAGCGGAGGCGCTCGGGGTTGATGGCTACACCTTC. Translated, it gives CASSQAEALGVDGYTF.